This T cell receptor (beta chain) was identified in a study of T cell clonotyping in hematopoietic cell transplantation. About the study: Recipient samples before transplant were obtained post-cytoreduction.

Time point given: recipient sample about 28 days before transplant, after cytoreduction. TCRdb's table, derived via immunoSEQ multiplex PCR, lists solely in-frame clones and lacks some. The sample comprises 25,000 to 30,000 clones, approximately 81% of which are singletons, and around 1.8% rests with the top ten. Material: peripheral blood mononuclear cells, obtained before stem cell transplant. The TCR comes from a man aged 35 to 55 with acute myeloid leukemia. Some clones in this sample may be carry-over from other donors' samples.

The CDR3: CASSPTSGNSGSGYEQYF. CDR3 coding DNA: TGTGCCAGCAGCCCGACTAGCGGGAATTCGGGATCCGGCTACGAGCAGTACTTC. The chain combines TRBV11-1 with TRBJ2-7; 11 bases match TRBD2. V lost 5 bases, J lost 3 bases, and 15 bases stayed unmatched. This CDR3 is 18 amino acids long. The germline V gene has CDR1 SGHAT and CDR2 FQDESV (reference sequence). Supplemented by reference TRBV11-1 and TRBJ2-7, the full variable domain reads EAEVAQSPRYKITEKSQAVAFWCDPISGHATLYWYRQILGQGPELLVQFQDESVVDDSQLPKDRFSAERLKGVDSTLKIQPAELGDSAMYLCASSPTSGNSGSGYEQYFGPGTRLTVT.